These T cell receptor beta chains were read from a single sample in a study of blood T cell repertoires in COVID-19. This table comes from immunoSEQ multiplex PCR, and its TCRdb copy is limited to in-frame clones, with some not included. The table lists 300,000 to 400,000 clones, about 89% of them singletons. The specimen was peripheral blood. The receptors here all came from a woman aged 50 to 60 with COVID-19, enrolled during active disease. CDR3s include the opening cysteine and the closing phenylalanine or tryptophan. A D gene is named only where the DNA matches it firmly. Size tells how often a clone was seen (once, few, many) or the class of an expanded clone, and some rows leave it out.

size: .
J: TRBJ2-1
D: TRBD2
V: TRBV19
DNA: TGTGCCAGTAGGATAAGAGGAACTAGCGGGACCTACAATGAGCAGTTCTTC
CDR3: CASRIRGTSGTYNEQFF

size: .
J: TRBJ2-5
D: .
V: TRBV2
DNA: TGTGCCAGCGGGAGCGGCCAAGAGACCCAGTACTTC
CDR3: CASGSGQETQYF

size: once
J: TRBJ2-1
D: .
V: TRBV4-3
DNA: TGCGCCAGCAGCCAAGAGAAGGGGTGGAATGAGCAGTTCTTC
CDR3: CASSQEKGWNEQFF

size: .
J: TRBJ2-1
D: TRBD2
V: TRBV19
DNA: TGTGCCAGTAGAAAGGGGATGTTTGAGGGAGGGCGTTACAATGAGCAGTTCTTC
CDR3: CASRKGMFEGGRYNEQFF

size: few
J: TRBJ1-2
D: .
V: TRBV2
DNA: TGTGCCAGCAGTGACAGGGGCGAAGGGAATGGCTACACCTTC
CDR3: CASSDRGEGNGYTF

size: .
J: TRBJ2-3
D: .
V: TRBV21-1
DNA: TGTGCCAGCAGCAAAGGATATAGGTGGGGGGCTTGGGCGGGAGTCTATACGCAGTATTTT
CDR3: CASSKGYRWGAWAGVYTQYF

size: .
J: TRBJ2-7
D: .
V: TRBV3-1/TRBV3-2
DNA: TGTGCCAGCAGCCAAGAAGGGGCTAGCTCCTACGAGCAGTACTTC
CDR3: CASSQEGASSYEQYF

size: .
J: TRBJ1-5
D: .
V: TRBV19
DNA: TGTGCCAGTTGCCGGGACATCAATCAGCCCCAGCATTTT
CDR3: CASCRDINQPQHF

size: .
J: TRBJ2-5
D: .
V: TRBV11-2
DNA: TGTGCCAGCAGCTTACGAGAGACCCAGTACTTC
CDR3: CASSLRETQYF

size: .
J: TRBJ2-7
D: TRBD2
V: TRBV13
DNA: TGTGCCTCCTCAGGGAGGGAAGAAGAGTACGAGCAGTACTTC
CDR3: CASSGREEEYEQYF

size: .
J: TRBJ2-4
D: TRBD2
V: TRBV3-1/TRBV3-2
DNA: TGTGCCAGCAGCCAAGATTTCCCCAGCGGGGCAGCCAAAAACATTCAGTACTTC
CDR3: CASSQDFPSGAAKNIQYF

size: .
J: TRBJ2-7
D: TRBD2
V: TRBV11-2
DNA: TGTGCCAGCAACGGACTAGCGGGCTCCTACGAGCAGTACTTC
CDR3: CASNGLAGSYEQYF

size: .
J: TRBJ2-7
D: TRBD2
V: TRBV5-1
DNA: TGCGCCAGCAGCTTGACAGCGGGAGTGATCTACGAGCAGTACTTC
CDR3: CASSLTAGVIYEQYF

size: .
J: TRBJ2-7
D: TRBD2
V: TRBV27
DNA: TGTGCCAGCAGTACGTTAGCGGGAGGGCCCGAGCAGTACTTC
CDR3: CASSTLAGGPEQYF

size: .
J: TRBJ2-1
D: TRBD2
V: TRBV19
DNA: TGTGCCAGTAGAGCCGGGACTAGCGGGATCGAGCAGTTCTTC
CDR3: CASRAGTSGIEQFF

size: .
J: TRBJ1-5
D: .
V: TRBV5-8
DNA: TGTGCCAGCAGCTTGTCCAGATATAGCAATCAGCCCCAGCATTTT
CDR3: CASSLSRYSNQPQHF

size: .
J: TRBJ1-1
D: .
V: TRBV3-1/TRBV3-2
DNA: TGTGCCAGCAGCCAAGATAAATCTGGGCAGGGGCAACACCTGAACACTGAAGCTTTCTTT
CDR3: CASSQDKSGQGQHLNTEAFF

size: .
J: TRBJ2-4
D: TRBD2
V: TRBV3-1/TRBV3-2
DNA: TGTGCCAGCAGCTCCGGGGGGAAAAACATTCAGTACTTC
CDR3: CASSSGGKNIQYF

size: .
J: TRBJ1-4
D: .
V: TRBV7-7
DNA: TGTGCCAGCAGCCGGACTCCCTCAACTAATGAAAAACTGTTTTTT
CDR3: CASSRTPSTNEKLFF

size: .
J: TRBJ1-1
D: .
V: TRBV11-2
DNA: TGTGCCAGCAGCTTAATCACTAACACTGAAGCTTTCTTT
CDR3: CASSLITNTEAFF

size: .
J: TRBJ2-1
D: TRBD1
V: TRBV18
DNA: TGTGCCAGCGCCACCCCAGGACAGGGAAGGGTGGAGGTTGAGCAGTTCTTC
CDR3: CASATPGQGRVEVEQFF

size: .
J: TRBJ2-3
D: TRBD2
V: TRBV5-6
DNA: TGTGCCAGCAGATATGGGACTAGCGGGGGGCATACGCAGTATTTT
CDR3: CASRYGTSGGHTQYF

size: .
J: TRBJ2-5
D: .
V: TRBV7-2
DNA: TGTGCCAGCAGCTTAGGGTCAAGGCTAGTCACAGAGACCCAGTACTTC
CDR3: CASSLGSRLVTETQYF